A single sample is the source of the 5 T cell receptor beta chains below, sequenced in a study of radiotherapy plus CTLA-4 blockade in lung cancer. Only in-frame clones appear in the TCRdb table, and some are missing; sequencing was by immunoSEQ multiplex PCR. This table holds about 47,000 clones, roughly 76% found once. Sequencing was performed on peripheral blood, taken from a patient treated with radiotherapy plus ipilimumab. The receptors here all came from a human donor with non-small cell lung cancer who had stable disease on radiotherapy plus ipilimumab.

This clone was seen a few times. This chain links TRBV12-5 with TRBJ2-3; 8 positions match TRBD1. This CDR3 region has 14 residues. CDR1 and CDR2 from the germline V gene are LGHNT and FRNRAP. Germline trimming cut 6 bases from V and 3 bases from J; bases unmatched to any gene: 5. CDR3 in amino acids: CASGGGQETDTQYF. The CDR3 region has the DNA TGTGCTAGTGGAGGGGGACAGGAGACAGATACGCAGTATTTT.

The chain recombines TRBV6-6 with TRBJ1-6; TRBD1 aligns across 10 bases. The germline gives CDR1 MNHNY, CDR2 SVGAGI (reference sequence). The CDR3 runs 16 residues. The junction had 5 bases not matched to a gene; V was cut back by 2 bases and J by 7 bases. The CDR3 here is CASSYLSGQGNSPLHF. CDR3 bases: TGTGCCAGCAGTTACCTTTCGGGACAGGGGAATTCACCCCTCCACTTT.

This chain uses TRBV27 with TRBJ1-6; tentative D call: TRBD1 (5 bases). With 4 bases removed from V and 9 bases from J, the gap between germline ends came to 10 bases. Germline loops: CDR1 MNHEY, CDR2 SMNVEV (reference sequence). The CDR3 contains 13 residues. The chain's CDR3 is CASSSLGGSPLHF. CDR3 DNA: TGTGCCAGCAGTTCCCTGGGGGGTTCACCCCTCCACTTT.

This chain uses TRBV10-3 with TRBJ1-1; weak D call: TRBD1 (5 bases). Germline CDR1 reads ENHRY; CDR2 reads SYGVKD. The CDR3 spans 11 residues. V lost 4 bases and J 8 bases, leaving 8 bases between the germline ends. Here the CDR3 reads CAISVRDEAFF. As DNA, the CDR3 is TGTGCCATCAGTGTCCGGGACGAAGCTTTCTTT.

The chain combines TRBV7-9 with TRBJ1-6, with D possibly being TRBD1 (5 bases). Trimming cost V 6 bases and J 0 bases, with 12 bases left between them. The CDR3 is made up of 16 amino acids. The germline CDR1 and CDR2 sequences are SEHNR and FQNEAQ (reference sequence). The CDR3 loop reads CASRGRESSYNSPLHF. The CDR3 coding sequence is TGTGCCAGCAGGGGACGGGAGAGCTCCTATAATTCACCCCTCCACTTT. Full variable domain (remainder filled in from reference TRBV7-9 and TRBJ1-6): DTGVSQNPRHKITKRGQNVTFRCDPISEHNRLYWYRQTLGQGPEFLTYFQNEAQLEKSRLLSDRFSAERPKGSFSTLEIQRTEQGDSAMYLCASRGRESSYNSPLHFGNGTRLTVT.